The 20 T cell receptor beta chains given below trace back to one sample, sequenced in a study of blood T cells in healthy people across ages. A second 7 to 11 cycle PCR used barcoded and J-beta primers. TCRdb reanalysed the 5' RACE reads using MiXCR and keeps one entry per CDR3 protein. The sample includes about 730,000 distinct CDR3 sequences, roughly 41% of them seen just once. Sequenced input: blood. These receptors came from a woman aged 60-70 years in good health.

The DNA of the CDR3 is TGCAGTGCTTCAGACGCGCCCGGGTACGAGCAGTACTTC. Amino acid sequence: CSASDAPGYEQYF. The rearrangement joins TRBV20-1 to TRBJ2-7; D remains unclear. CDR1 DFQATT and CDR2 SNEGSKA come from the germline V gene (reference sequence). V gave up 5 bases and J gave up 4 bases, with 15 bases separating them. The CDR3 is made up of 13 amino acids.

This clonotype came up many times. The V gene is TRBV27, the J gene TRBJ1-2, with unresolved D. Trimming removed 6 bases from V and 2 bases from J, with 7 bases in between. From germline, CDR1 is MNHEY and CDR2 SMNVEV (reference sequence). The CDR3 loop spans 12 amino acids. CDR3 amino acids: CASRQSNYGYTF. DNA for the CDR3: TGTGCCAGCAGACAGTCGAACTATGGCTACACCTTC.

This chain links TRBV7-2 with TRBJ2-1; 9 bases match TRBD1. From germline, CDR1 is SGHTA and CDR2 FQGNSA. Unmatched junction bases numbered 11, after V lost 5 bases and J lost 6 bases. This CDR3 comprises 16 residues. CDR3 sequence (DNA): TGTGCCAGCAGCATACTGGGACAGGGATGGAGCAATGAGCAGTTCTTC. This gives the protein CASSILGQGWSNEQFF.

The CDR3: CASSYGTGIRETQYF. The CDR3 DNA reads TGTGCCAGCAGTTACGGGACAGGGATCCGAGAGACCCAGTACTTC. This sequence joins TRBV12-3 or TRBV12-4 and TRBJ2-5; 9 bases match TRBD1. CDR3 size: 15 residues. J was trimmed by 4 bases and V by 4 bases; bases with no gene match: 7.

Regarding this clonotype: A read error is possible here, since a much larger clone lies one base away. The chain links TRBV11-2 to TRBJ2-5; the D gene is possibly TRBD1 (6 bases). The CDR3 contains 11 residues. Per germline, CDR1 SGHAT and CDR2 FQNNGV. Trimming left V 8 bases short and J 5 bases short, with 9 bases between. CDR3 DNA sequence: TGTGCCAGCGGCCAGGGGGAGACCCAGTACTTC. The encoded protein is CASGQGETQYF.

This rearrangement joins TRBV20-1 to TRBJ2-4, with 8 positions matching TRBD2. The end of the DNA aligns better with TRBJ2-7, so the J call may be wrong. The CDR3 is made up of 13 amino acids. Per the germline V gene, CDR1 is DFQATT and CDR2 is SNEGSKA (reference sequence). The DNA for the CDR3 is TGCAGTGCTAGGGGACTAGAAGAGTACGAGCAGTACTTC. Amino acid sequence: CSARGLEEYEQYF.

This clonotype has only a few counts. The CDR3 nucleotides are TGTGCCAGCAGCTGGCCCCAGGGGGGAGGGTTCTTC. Translated: CASSWPQGGGFF. The rearrangement joins TRBV7-9 to TRBJ2-1; D is possibly TRBD1 (7 bases). Germline V gene sequence: CDR1 SEHNR, CDR2 FQNEAQ (reference sequence). CDR3 length: 12 residues. Trimming left V 4 bases short and J 15 bases short, with 16 bases between.

The chain carries TRBV13 and TRBJ2-1; D unresolved. There are 13 residues in the CDR3. V lost 3 bases and J lost 15, with 18 bases in between. The germline CDR1 and CDR2 sequences are PRHDT and FYEKMQ (reference sequence). The CDR3 DNA sequence: TGTGCCAGCAGCTTCGGAGCCATGGGTCACTGGTTCTTC. Translation: CASSFGAMGHWFF.

This clonotype turned up a few times. The chain is built from TRBV28 and TRBJ2-1; 9 bases agree with TRBD2. The CDR3 has 14 residues. CDR1 and CDR2 (germline): MDHEN, SYDVKM. The ends lost 8 bases at V and 7 bases at J; junction bases unmatched: 9. In nucleotides, the CDR3 is TGTGCCAGCTGCATAGCGGGAGAGACTAATGAGCAGTTCTTC. It specifies CASCIAGETNEQFF.

This clonotype was picked up a small number of times. The chain carries TRBV4-2 and TRBJ2-6; D is perhaps TRBD1 (5 bases). Germline V lookup: CDR1 LGHNA, CDR2 YNFKEQ. The CDR3 is 18 amino acids. V was pared by 0 bases and J by 2 bases, with 14 bases between. This CDR3 reads CASSQDLGDSAGANVLTF. The DNA for the CDR3 is TGTGCCAGCAGCCAAGATCTAGGGGATTCAGCTGGGGCCAACGTCCTGACTTTC.

This chain joins TRBV27 and TRBJ1-5; 7 positions agree with TRBD1. V lost 5 bases and J lost 6; bases outside the gene matches: 10. Germline loops: CDR1 MNHEY, CDR2 SMNVEV (reference sequence). The length of the CDR3 is 15 residues. The CDR3 DNA reads TGTGCCAGCAGTAGTTTAGGGGGCTTAGGTCAGCCCCAGCATTTT. Protein sequence: CASSSLGGLGQPQHF.

The J gene is TRBJ2-3, the V gene TRBV4-3; possibly TRBD1 or TRBD2 for D (6 bases each). Germline V gives CDR1 LGHNA, CDR2 YSLEER. Trimming shortened V by 4 bases and J by 4 bases, and 15 bases separated the two germline ends. The CDR3 length is 15 residues. The CDR3 region is CASSLGASEADTQYF. For the CDR3, the DNA is TGCGCCAGCAGCCTGGGGGCTAGCGAAGCAGATACGCAGTATTTT.

This clonotype came up a few times. V is TRBV6-2 or TRBV6-3 and J is TRBJ1-2; maybe TRBD1 (5 bases). The germline V and J ends were trimmed by 2 bases and 0 bases, with 13 bases remaining between them. This CDR3 region has 16 residues. Germline loops: CDR1 MNHEY, CDR2 SVGEGT. The CDR3 region has the DNA TGTGCCAGCAGTTACGGCGGGGACGGTTCTAACTATGGCTACACCTTC. It specifies CASSYGGDGSNYGYTF.

The CDR3 spells CASSLGTVATNEKLFF. The CDR3 nucleotides read TGTGCCAGCAGCTTAGGAACAGTCGCAACTAATGAAAAACTGTTTTTT. J is TRBJ1-4 and V is TRBV7-2, with unresolved D. Trimming shortened V by 1 base and J by 0 bases, and 9 bases separated the two germline ends. Germline-derived CDR1 and CDR2 are SGHTA and FQGNSA. The CDR3 spans 16 residues.

The rearrangement uses TRBV6-2 or TRBV6-3 and TRBJ2-4, with a tentative D call TRBD1 (5 bases). The CDR3 consists of 16 residues. V gave up 6 bases and J gave up 0 bases, with 15 bases separating them. Germline V gives CDR1 MNHEY, CDR2 SVGEGT. DNA of the CDR3: TGTGCCAGCAGCCAAACAGGTCTCCTAGCCAAAAACATTCAGTACTTC. It yields the protein CASSQTGLLAKNIQYF.

This chain uses TRBV20-1 with TRBJ2-5, with 10 bases matching TRBD2. Germline trimming cut 4 bases from V and 11 bases from J; bases unmatched to any gene: 13. Germline V gene lookup returns CDR1 DFQATT and CDR2 SNEGSKA (reference sequence). This CDR3 is 14 amino acids long. CDR3 nucleotides: TGCAGTGCTATACTAGCGGGGCAGCACAATGAGCAGTACTTC. Residues: CSAILAGQHNEQYF.

The rearrangement joins TRBV5-5 to TRBJ2-5, with D unclear. Germline values: CDR1 SGHKS, CDR2 YYEKEE (reference sequence). Trimming took off 0 bases at V and 5 bases at J, with 14 bases between the two ends. The CDR3 covers 15 residues. Written as DNA, the CDR3 is TGTGCCAGCAGCTTGGTCAGTGGGGTTGGGGAGACCCAGTACTTC. Translating it yields CASSLVSGVGETQYF.

Ten or more counts support this clonotype. The chain is built from TRBV7-3 and TRBJ2-1; TRBD2 aligns across 9 bases. Germline V gene lookup returns CDR1 SGHTA and CDR2 FQGTGA. V shed 7 bases and J 5 bases; nucleotides not matched to a gene: 6. CDR3 size: 14 residues. The CDR3 region has the DNA TGTGCCAGCACCCTGACTAGCGGAGACAATGAGCAGTTCTTC. Its translation is CASTLTSGDNEQFF.

The J gene is TRBJ1-1, the V gene TRBV7-2; D is uncertain. Germline V gene sequence: CDR1 SGHTA, CDR2 FQGNSA. Trimming cost V 4 bases and J 5 bases, with 14 bases left between them. This CDR3 is 14 amino acids long. This CDR3 reads CASSSVNLETEAFF. The CDR3, as DNA: TGTGCCAGCAGCTCCGTGAACCTGGAGACTGAAGCTTTCTTT.

This CDR3 is CASSLNRKEGRVDEQFF. CDR3 in DNA: TGTGCCAGCAGTTTAAACCGCAAGGAGGGCCGGGTGGATGAGCAGTTCTTC. The chain joins TRBV28 to TRBJ2-1, with D possibly being TRBD2 (6 bases). This CDR3 is 17 amino acids long. V was trimmed by 2 bases and J by 8 bases, leaving 22 bases between them. The germline gives CDR1 MDHEN, CDR2 SYDVKM.